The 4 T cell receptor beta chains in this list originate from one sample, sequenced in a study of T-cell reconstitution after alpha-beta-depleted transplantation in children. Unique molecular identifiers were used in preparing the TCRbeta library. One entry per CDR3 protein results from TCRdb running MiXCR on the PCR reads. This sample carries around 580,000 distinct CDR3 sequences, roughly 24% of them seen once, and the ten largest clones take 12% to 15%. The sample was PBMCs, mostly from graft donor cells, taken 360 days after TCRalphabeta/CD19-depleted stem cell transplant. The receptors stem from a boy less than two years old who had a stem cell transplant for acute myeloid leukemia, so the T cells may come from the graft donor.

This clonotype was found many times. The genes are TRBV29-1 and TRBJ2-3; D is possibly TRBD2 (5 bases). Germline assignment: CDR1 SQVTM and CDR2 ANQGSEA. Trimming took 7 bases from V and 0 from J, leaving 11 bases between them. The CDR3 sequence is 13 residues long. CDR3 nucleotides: TGCAGCGAACGAGGGCGGAGCACAGATACGCAGTATTTT. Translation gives CSERGRSTDTQYF.

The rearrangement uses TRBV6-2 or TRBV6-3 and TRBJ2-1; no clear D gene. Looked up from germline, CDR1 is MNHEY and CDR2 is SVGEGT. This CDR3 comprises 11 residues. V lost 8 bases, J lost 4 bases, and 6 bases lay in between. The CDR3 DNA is TGTGCCAGCGCCGGTTACAATGAGCAGTTCTTC. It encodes CASAGYNEQFF.

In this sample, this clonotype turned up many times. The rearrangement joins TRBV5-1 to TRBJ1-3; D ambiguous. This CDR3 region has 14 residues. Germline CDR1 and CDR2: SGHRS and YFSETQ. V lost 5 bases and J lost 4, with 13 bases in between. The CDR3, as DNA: TGCGCCAGCAGAATTGAGCAGGCCGGAAACACCATATATTTT. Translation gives CASRIEQAGNTIYF.

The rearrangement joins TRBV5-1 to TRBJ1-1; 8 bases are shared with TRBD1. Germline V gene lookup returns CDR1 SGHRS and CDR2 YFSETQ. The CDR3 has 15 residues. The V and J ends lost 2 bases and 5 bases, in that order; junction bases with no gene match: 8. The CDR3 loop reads CASSLETGVRTEAFF. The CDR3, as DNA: TGCGCCAGCAGCTTAGAGACAGGGGTACGGACTGAAGCTTTCTTT.